The entry that follows covers one T cell receptor beta chain sequence. This clonotype was counted many times. Its antigen remains unidentified. There are no base qualities to consult, and no much larger clone falls within one base. The CDR3 covers 14 residues, taking in both the cysteine and the phenylalanine. CDR3 DNA only is kept here, 42 bases in frame from base 1. CDR1 and CDR2 are read off the germline V gene (reference sequence) as DFQATT and SNEGSKA. V and J lose 3 bases and 2 bases, and a span of 11 bases separates them. This specimen belongs to a study of neurological immune-mediated disorders (dated by TCRdb to between 2018 and 2021). Background on the whole study: Among the approximately 34 multiple sclerosis patients, relapsing-remitting MS was present in around 30 and secondary progressive MS was present in 3. Peripheral blood TCR-beta repertoires from patients with HTLV-I-associated myelopathy (HAM/TSP), patients with multiple sclerosis, and healthy controls were compared in the study using UMI-based sequencing. Of the 68 subjects in the cohort, approximately 15 were HAM/TSP patients, about 35 were multiple sclerosis patients, and 20 were healthy controls. Longitudinal samples, technical triplicates and paired sorted CD4+ and CD8+ T-cell subsets, alongside PBMC samples, were included among the roughly 110 TCR-beta libraries.

cDNA synthesis used template-switch 5'RACE with a primer carrying a 10-nucleotide random unique molecular identifier tagging each TCR transcript. Over 180 million TCR-beta sequences, covering 15-18 subjects, were produced in each sequencing run. Total RNA was extracted with the RNeasy kit. The KAPA Real-time Library Amplification kit was used to amplify TCR-beta VDJ regions with primers targeting the TCR constant region and the 5'RACE anchor. Sample indexes and Illumina adaptors were added in a first PCR, after which library yield was increased in a second PCR. After Ampure bead purification, the TCR product of roughly 650 bp was size-selected on a 2% E-gel SizeSelection system. Before pooling, library quality was assessed on a Bioanalyzer, concentration was determined with Qubit, and library quantification was performed with the Kapa Library Quantification kit. Libraries were sequenced paired-end 2 x 150 bp on an Illumina HiSeq 2500. To increase sequence diversity, about 23-30% phiX was spiked into each library pool. On the study's bioinformatics: Quality-filtered reads were processed with the UMI-based MiGEC pipeline, which removed over 75% of raw TCR sequences during error correction. VDJ genes were aligned to IMGT germline references, and clonotypes were defined by unique CDR3 amino acid sequence plus V-J genes. Clonal expansion, Shannon diversity and CDR3 relatedness were evaluated with VDJtools (CalcPairwiseDistances, ClusterSamples), while phylogenetic trees were built in CLCbio workbench. Using coefficient-of-variation modelling across technical triplicates, the study counted a clone as expanded if it had at least 8 unique UMIs. The public sequencing data were trimmed at Q25 with fastp and processed into clonotypes with MiXCR by TCRdb, which kept only in-frame beta chains. All rows with the same CDR3 protein become a single entry with the most common DNA and genes. These V and J calls derive from TCRdb rather than the authors' analysis. Across this sample there are about 59,000 distinct CDR3 sequences, with under 4.5% seen only once. Around 3.1% of the sample is in the top ten clones.

Broader findings and caveats from the paper: Expanded clones from different subjects shared no identical CDR3 amino acid sequences, which suggests that TCR-beta repertoires were private in all groups. No clinical or MRI features were associated with the MS cluster, and the authors said that larger cohorts are needed. TCR clonal expansion was highest in HAM/TSP patients and lowest in MS patients, with MS patients falling below even healthy controls. In a phylogenetic analysis, the repertoires of 18 out of 34 MS patients fell into a single cluster of related CDR3 sequences, pointing to a possible signature at the repertoire level.

For unsorted PBMC libraries, 2 million PBMCs were used after storage in RNAlater at -80 degrees C until RNA extraction. Multiple sclerosis patients were enrolled in a US clinical protocol under which disease progression was evaluated by magnetic resonance imaging. Peripheral blood underwent Ficoll-Hypaque density gradient centrifugation to isolate PBMCs, which were then cryopreserved in liquid nitrogen. The TCR sequence derives from a woman aged 25 to 39 with multiple sclerosis. The sample was PBMCs. The chain was built from TRBV20-1 and TRBJ1-3, and perhaps TRBD1 as D gene, on 6 matching bases. The CDR3 in this case is CSASFGGPGNTIYF. The DNA sequence is given as TGCAGTGCTAGTTTCGGGGGCCCTGGAAACACCATATATTTT.